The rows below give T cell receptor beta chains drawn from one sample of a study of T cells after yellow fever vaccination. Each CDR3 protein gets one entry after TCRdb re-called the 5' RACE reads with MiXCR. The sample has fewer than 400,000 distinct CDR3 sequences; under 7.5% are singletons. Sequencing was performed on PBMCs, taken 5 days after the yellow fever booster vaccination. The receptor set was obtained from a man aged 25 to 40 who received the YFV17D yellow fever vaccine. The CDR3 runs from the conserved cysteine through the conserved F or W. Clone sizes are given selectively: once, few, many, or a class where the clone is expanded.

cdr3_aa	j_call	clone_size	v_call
CSASLTRDSTDTQYF	TRBJ2-3	NA	TRBV20-1
CASSHTRPSGKSYNEQFF	TRBJ2-1	many	TRBV6-1
CAISESGREASDTQYF	TRBJ2-3	few	TRBV10-3
CASTETSTSGRSTDTQYF	TRBJ2-3	few	TRBV27
CASSLVGWGRGGLAGYF	TRBJ2-3	many	TRBV7-2
CASSGHSGNTGELFF	TRBJ2-2	many	TRBV28
CASSDRGLETQYF	TRBJ2-5	NA	TRBV7-2
CASSGTSGRREQFF	TRBJ2-1	many	TRBV12-3/TRBV12-4
CATADEENEQFF	TRBJ2-1	few	TRBV10-3
CASSPQAGASTEAFF	TRBJ1-1	NA	TRBV5-1
CSVDPQNTEAFF	TRBJ1-1	many	TRBV29-1
CASSATSGRGEQFF	TRBJ2-1	few	TRBV11-2
CSVDRLAGGYTQYF	TRBJ2-3	NA	TRBV29-1
CASSPLFAGVRNEQYF	TRBJ2-7	NA	TRBV7-2
CASSFWDRGSDEQFF	TRBJ2-1	NA	TRBV7-2
CASSEAEGPEAFF	TRBJ1-1	few	TRBV2
CASRLNEQGAGELFF	TRBJ2-2	few	TRBV5-5
CATSDPGLAGIETQYF	TRBJ2-5	NA	TRBV24-1
CSVVEGDTGELFF	TRBJ2-2	few	TRBV29-1
CSARKGTSGRGYEQYF	TRBJ2-7	NA	TRBV20-1
CSARVETGSPRGYEQYF	TRBJ2-7	NA	TRBV20-1
CASSSSGTILGELFF	TRBJ2-2	NA	TRBV5-1
CASSPTGRNEKLFF	TRBJ1-4	few	TRBV6-1
CATSSTSEYTGELFF	TRBJ2-2	few	TRBV24-1
CASSLAGLAGGTPGFF	TRBJ2-1	few	TRBV7-2
CASSPPGEGLLVQFF	TRBJ2-1	few	TRBV7-3
CASSQDPSGNEQFF	TRBJ2-1	many	TRBV4-3
CASSHGTGTGELFF	TRBJ2-2	NA	TRBV5-1
CSASRLAGVGETQYF	TRBJ2-5	many	TRBV20-1
CASSRKFRSTSTDTQYF	TRBJ2-3	few	TRBV14
CASSLEAWDRGQSEQYF	TRBJ2-7	NA	TRBV5-1
CASSLNGGRAIYGYTF	TRBJ1-2	NA	TRBV7-9
CASSVGGNSPLHF	TRBJ1-6	NA	TRBV2
CSVESGIGSYEQYF	TRBJ2-7	few	TRBV29-1
CASRTALGVDYGYTF	TRBJ1-2	NA	TRBV27
CASSPITSDGLFF	TRBJ2-2	many	TRBV7-8
CATAGVGRETQYF	TRBJ2-5	NA	TRBV5-5
CAISDRTSGSTDTQYF	TRBJ2-3	few	TRBV10-3
CASSLTGGGYNEQFF	TRBJ2-1	many	TRBV12-3/TRBV12-4
CATSGPGGFETQYF	TRBJ2-5	NA	TRBV24-1
CASSHSGLRYEQYF	TRBJ2-7	NA	TRBV12-3/TRBV12-4
CASSAGGDPTLWEQYF	TRBJ2-7	many	TRBV9
CASLPQGTMNTEAFF	TRBJ1-1	few	TRBV7-9
CASSQDLGTSGRDTQYF	TRBJ2-3	many	TRBV4-2
CSVEGQGVSGANVLTF	TRBJ2-6	few	TRBV29-1
CASSVKGSRSYEQYF	TRBJ2-7	NA	TRBV9
CASRGSQYNEQFF	TRBJ2-1	NA	TRBV11-2
CATRGQGARYEQYF	TRBJ2-7	many	TRBV6-1
CASSYKLSGQAYEQYF	TRBJ2-7	many	TRBV6-2/TRBV6-3
CAARPGQLNTEAFF	TRBJ1-1	NA	TRBV6-2/TRBV6-3
CSALLDRRRPQYF	TRBJ2-5	many	TRBV20-1
CSATATRRSYNEQFF	TRBJ2-1	few	TRBV20-1
CASSLGGQGAYEQYF	TRBJ2-7	many	TRBV5-1
CASSHSGEQYF	TRBJ2-7	NA	TRBV3-1
CASSLALLEYTGELFF	TRBJ2-2	NA	TRBV7-2
CASSQNYNEQFF	TRBJ2-1	many	TRBV3-1
CASSLSGQAAYEQYF	TRBJ2-7	many	TRBV28
CASSLGRGDEQFF	TRBJ2-1	many	TRBV7-6